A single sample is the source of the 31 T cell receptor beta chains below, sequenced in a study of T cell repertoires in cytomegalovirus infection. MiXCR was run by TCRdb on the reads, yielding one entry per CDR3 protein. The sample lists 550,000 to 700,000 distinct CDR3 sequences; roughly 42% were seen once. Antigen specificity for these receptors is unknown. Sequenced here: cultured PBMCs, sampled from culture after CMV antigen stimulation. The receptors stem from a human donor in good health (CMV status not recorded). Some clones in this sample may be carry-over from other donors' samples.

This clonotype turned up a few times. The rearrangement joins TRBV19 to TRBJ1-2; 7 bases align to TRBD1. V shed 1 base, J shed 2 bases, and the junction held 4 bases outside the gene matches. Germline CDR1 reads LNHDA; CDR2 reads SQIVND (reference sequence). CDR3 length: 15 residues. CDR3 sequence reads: CASSIGTGQNYGYTF. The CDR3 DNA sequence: TGTGCCAGTAGTATAGGGACAGGACAGAACTATGGCTACACCTTC.

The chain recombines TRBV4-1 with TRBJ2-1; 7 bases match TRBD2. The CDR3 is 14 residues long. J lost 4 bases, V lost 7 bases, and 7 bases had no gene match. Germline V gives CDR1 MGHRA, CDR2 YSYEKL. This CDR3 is CASTRGSKYNEQFF. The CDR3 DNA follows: TGCGCCAGCACCCGCGGGAGTAAGTACAATGAGCAGTTCTTC.

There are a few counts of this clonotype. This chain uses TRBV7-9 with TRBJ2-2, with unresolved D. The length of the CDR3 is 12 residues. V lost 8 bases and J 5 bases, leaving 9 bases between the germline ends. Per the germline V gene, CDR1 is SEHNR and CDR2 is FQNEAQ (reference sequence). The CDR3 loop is CASLGFTGELFF. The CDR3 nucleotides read TGTGCCAGCTTGGGATTTACCGGGGAGCTGTTTTTT.

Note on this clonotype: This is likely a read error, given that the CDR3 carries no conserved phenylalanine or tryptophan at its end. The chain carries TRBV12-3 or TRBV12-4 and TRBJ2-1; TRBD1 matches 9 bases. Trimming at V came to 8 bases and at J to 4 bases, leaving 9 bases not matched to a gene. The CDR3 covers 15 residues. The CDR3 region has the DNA TGTGCCAGCCGTAACTCCGGGACAGGGTACAATGAGCAGTTCGTC. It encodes CASRNSGTGYNEQFV.

CDR3 protein: CASSPFSGVLNYGYTF. In nucleotides, the CDR3 is TGTGCCAGCAGCCCCTTTTCGGGTGTCCTAAACTATGGCTACACCTTC. The gene calls are TRBV7-6 and TRBJ1-2; D is unresolved. Germline V gene data show CDR1 as SGHVS and CDR2 as FNYEAQ. The V end was cut by 5 bases, the J end by 2 bases, with 18 bases between. This CDR3 is 16 amino acids long.

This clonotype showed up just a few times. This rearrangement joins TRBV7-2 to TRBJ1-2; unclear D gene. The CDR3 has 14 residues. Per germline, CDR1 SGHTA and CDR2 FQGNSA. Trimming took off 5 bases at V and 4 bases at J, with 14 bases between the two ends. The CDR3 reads CASSKSGGVYGYTF. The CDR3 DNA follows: TGTGCCAGCAGCAAATCCGGCGGTGTCTATGGCTACACCTTC.

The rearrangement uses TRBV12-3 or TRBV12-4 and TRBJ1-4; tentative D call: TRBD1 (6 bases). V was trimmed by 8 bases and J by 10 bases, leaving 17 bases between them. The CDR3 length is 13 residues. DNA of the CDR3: TGTGCCAGCTATAGGGGGGTTGGCGGAAAACTGTTTTTT. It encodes CASYRGVGGKLFF.

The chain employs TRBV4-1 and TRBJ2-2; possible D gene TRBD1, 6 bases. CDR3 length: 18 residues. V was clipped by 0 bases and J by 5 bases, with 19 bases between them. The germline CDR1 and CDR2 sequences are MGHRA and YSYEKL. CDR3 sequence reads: CASSQDTRGRGATGELFF. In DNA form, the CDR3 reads TGCGCCAGCAGCCAAGATACGAGGGGCAGGGGTGCGACCGGGGAGCTGTTTTTT.

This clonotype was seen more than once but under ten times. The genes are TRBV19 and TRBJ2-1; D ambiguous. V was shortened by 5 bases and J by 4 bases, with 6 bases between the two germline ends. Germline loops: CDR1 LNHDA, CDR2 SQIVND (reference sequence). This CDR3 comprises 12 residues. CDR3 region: CASSVSYNEQFF. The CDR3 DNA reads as TGTGCCAGTAGTGTTTCTTACAATGAGCAGTTCTTC.

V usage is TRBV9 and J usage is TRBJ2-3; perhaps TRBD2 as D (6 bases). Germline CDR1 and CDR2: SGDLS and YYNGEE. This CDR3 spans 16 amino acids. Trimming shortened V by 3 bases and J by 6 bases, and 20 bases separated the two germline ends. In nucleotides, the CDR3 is TGTGCCAGCAGCGCCCGTAATTCCCCCGCGGGGGATACGCAGTATTTT. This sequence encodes CASSARNSPAGDTQYF.

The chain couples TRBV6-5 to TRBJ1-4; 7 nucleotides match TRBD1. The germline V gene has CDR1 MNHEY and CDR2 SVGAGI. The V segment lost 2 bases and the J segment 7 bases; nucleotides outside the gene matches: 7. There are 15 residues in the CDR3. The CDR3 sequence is CASSYGGGPREKLFF. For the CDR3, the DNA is TGTGCCAGCAGTTACGGAGGGGGCCCACGTGAAAAACTGTTTTTT.

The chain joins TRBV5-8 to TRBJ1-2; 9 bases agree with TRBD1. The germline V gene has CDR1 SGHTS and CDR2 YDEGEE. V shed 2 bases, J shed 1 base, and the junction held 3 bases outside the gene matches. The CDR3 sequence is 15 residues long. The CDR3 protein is CASSFRQGDNYGYTF. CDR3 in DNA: TGTGCCAGCAGCTTTAGACAGGGGGATAACTATGGCTACACCTTC.

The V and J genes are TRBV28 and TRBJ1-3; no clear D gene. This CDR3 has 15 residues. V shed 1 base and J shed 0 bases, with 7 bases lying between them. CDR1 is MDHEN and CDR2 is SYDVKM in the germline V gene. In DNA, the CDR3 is TGTGCCAGCAGTTTATCCCTCAGCTCTGGAAACACCATATATTTT. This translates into CASSLSLSSGNTIYF. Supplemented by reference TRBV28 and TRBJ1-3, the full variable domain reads DVKVTQSSRYLVKRTGEKVFLECVQDMDHENMFWYRQDPGLGLRLIYFSYDVKMKEKGDIPEGYSVSREKKERFSLILESASTNQTSMYLCASSLSLSSGNTIYFGEGSWLTVV.

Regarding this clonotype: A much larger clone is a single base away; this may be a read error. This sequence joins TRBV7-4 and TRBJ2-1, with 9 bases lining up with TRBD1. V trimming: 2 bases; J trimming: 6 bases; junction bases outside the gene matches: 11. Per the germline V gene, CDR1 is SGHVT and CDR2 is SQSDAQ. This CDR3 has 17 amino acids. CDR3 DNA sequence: TGTGCCAGCAGCTTAAACCTTGGGACAGGGCACGTCAATGAGCAGTTCTTC. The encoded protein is CASSLNLGTGHVNEQFF.

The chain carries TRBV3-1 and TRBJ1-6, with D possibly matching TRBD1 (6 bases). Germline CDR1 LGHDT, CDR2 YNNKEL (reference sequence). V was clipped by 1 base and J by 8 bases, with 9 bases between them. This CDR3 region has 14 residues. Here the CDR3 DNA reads TGTGCCAGCAGCCAAGCGGACAGCTATTCACCCCTCCACTTT. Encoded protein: CASSQADSYSPLHF.

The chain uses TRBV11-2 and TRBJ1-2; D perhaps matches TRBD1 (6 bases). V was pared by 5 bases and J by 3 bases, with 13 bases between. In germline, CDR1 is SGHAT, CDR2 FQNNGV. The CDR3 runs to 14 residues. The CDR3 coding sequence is TGTGCCAGCAGCGCCGGAGGGGGGGACTATGGCTACACCTTC. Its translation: CASSAGGGDYGYTF.

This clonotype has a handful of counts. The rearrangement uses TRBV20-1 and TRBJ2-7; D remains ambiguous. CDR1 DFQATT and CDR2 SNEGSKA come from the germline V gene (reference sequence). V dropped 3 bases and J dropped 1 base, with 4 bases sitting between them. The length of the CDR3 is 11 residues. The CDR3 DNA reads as TGCAGTGCTAGTGGGTCCTACGAGCAGTACTTC. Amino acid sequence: CSASGSYEQYF.

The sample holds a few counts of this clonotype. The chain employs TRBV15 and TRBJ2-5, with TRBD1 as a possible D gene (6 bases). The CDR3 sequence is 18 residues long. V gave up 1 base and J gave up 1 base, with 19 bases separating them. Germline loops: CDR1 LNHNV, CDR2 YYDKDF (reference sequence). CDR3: CATSRVTAGEYLQETQYF. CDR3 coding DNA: TGTGCCACCAGCAGAGTGACGGCAGGGGAATACCTCCAAGAGACCCAGTACTTC.

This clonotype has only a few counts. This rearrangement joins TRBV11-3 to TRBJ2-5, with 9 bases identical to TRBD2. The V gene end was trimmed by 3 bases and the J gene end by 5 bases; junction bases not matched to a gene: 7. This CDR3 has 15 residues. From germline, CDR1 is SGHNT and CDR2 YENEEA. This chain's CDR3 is CASSFGTSRWETQYF. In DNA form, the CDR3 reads TGTGCCAGCAGCTTCGGGACTAGCCGGTGGGAGACCCAGTACTTC. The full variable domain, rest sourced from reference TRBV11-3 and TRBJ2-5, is EAGVVQSPRYKIIEKKQPVAFWCNPISGHNTLYWYLQNLGQGPELLIRYENEEAVDDSQLPKDRFSAERLKGVDSTLKIQPAELGDSAVYLCASSFGTSRWETQYFGPGTRLLVL.

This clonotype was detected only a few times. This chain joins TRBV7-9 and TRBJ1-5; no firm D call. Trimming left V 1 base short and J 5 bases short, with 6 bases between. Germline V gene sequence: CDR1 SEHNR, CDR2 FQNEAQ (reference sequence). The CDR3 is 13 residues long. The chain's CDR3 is CASSLVNHQPQHF. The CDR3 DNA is TGTGCCAGCAGCTTAGTAAATCATCAGCCCCAGCATTTT.

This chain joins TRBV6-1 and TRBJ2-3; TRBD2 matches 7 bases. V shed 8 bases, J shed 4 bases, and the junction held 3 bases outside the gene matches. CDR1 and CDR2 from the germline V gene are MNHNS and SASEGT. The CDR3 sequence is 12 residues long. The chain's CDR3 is CASGGGADTQYF. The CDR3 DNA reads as TGTGCCAGCGGGGGAGGGGCAGATACGCAGTATTTT.

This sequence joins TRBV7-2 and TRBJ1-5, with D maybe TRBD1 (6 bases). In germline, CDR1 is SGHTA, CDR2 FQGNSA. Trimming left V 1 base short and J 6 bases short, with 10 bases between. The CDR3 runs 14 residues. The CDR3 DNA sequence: TGTGCCAGCAGCTTAGACAGGGTGGGTCAGCCCCAGCATTTT. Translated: CASSLDRVGQPQHF.

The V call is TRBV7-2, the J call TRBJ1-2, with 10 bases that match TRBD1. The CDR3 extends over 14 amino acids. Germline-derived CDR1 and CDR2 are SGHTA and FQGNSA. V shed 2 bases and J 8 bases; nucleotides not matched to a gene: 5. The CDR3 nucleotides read TGTGCCAGCAGCTTAAGGGACAGGGGTGGAGGCTACACCTTC. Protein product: CASSLRDRGGGYTF.

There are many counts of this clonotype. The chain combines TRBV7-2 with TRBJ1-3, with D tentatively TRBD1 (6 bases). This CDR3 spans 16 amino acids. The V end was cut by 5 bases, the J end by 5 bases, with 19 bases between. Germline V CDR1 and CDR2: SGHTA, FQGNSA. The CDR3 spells CASSPTAAGGRNTIYF. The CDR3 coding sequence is TGTGCCAGCAGCCCGACCGCGGCGGGGGGCAGAAACACCATATATTTT.

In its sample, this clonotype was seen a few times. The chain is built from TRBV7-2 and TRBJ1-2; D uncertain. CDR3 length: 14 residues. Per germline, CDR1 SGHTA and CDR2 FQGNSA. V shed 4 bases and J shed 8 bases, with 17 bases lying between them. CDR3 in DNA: TGTGCCAGCAGCTCCCGCCCCGGCGTCTGGGGCTACACCTTC. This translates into CASSSRPGVWGYTF.

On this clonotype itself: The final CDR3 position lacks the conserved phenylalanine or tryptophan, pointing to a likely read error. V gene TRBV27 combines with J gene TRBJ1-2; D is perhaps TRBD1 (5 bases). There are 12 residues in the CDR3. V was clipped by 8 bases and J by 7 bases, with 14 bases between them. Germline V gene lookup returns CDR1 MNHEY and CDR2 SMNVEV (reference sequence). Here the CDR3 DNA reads TGTGCCAGCGGGGGAAAGACGGCTGGCTACACCCTC. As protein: CASGGKTAGYTL.

CDR3 region: CASSSVQGWGYEQYF. CDR3 DNA sequence: TGTGCCAGCAGCTCCGTACAGGGCTGGGGCTACGAGCAGTACTTC. The rearrangement uses TRBV7-6 and TRBJ2-7, with a weak D call TRBD1 (6 bases). CDR1 SGHVS and CDR2 FNYEAQ come from the germline V gene. Deletions cut 4 bases from V and 3 bases from J, with 16 bases between. This CDR3 contains 15 residues.

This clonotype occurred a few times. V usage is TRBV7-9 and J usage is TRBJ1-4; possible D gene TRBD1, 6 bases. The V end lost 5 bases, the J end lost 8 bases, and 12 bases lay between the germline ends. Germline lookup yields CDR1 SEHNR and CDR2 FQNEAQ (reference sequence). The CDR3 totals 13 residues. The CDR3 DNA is TGTGCCAGCAGCCGGCGAAGGGGGGAAAAACTGTTTTTT. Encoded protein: CASSRRRGEKLFF.

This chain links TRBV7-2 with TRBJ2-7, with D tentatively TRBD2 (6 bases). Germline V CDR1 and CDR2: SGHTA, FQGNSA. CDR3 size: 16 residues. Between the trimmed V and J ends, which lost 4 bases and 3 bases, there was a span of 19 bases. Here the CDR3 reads CASSYTSGFRGYEQYF. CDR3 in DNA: TGTGCCAGCAGCTACACCAGCGGGTTTCGGGGCTACGAGCAGTACTTC.

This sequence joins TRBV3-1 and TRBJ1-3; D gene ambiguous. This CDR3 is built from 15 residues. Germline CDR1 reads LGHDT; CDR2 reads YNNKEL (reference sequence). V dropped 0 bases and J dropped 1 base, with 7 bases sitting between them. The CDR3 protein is CASSQDSGSGNTIYF. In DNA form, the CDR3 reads TGTGCCAGCAGCCAAGATTCGGGATCTGGAAACACCATATATTTT.

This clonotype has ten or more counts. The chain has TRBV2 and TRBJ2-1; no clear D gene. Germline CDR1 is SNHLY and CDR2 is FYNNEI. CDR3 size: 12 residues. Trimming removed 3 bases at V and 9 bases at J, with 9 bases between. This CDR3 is CASSDHRIEQFF. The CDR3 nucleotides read TGTGCCAGCAGTGACCACAGAATTGAGCAGTTCTTC.